The present T cell receptor beta chain was sequenced within a study of PD-1 blockade in classical Hodgkin lymphoma. About the research overall: Every 2 weeks, patients got 3 mg/kg intravenous nivolumab. Study conclusions and caveats: Healthy donors were reported to have higher baseline TCR diversity than newly diagnosed patients. CD4+ TCR diversity climbed significantly by C4D1, unlike CD8+ TCR diversity.

Following autologous stem cell transplantation, relapse occurred in every patient, and exposure to brentuximab vedotin varied. Complete response, partial response or progressive disease were the best responses. The V gene's germline CDR1 is WNHNN and CDR2 SYGVQD (reference sequence). The CDR3 extends over 12 amino acids. V was trimmed by 2 bases and J by 5 bases, leaving 4 bases between them. Sequencing used immunoSEQ multiplex PCR; TCRdb keeps in-frame clones, though not all of them. In the table there are about 37,000 clones, about 82% of which are singletons. About this clone: Its antigen is unknown.

The source material was peripheral blood mononuclear cells (PBMCs), sampled at baseline. V gene TRBV10-1 combines with J gene TRBJ2-1; no reliable D call. The TCR was taken from a human donor with classical Hodgkin lymphoma. The CDR3 DNA reads as TGCGCCAGCAGTGAGGCGGACAATGAGCAGTTCTTC. It codes for CASSEADNEQFF.